This TCR beta chain comes out of a study of blood T cell repertoires in COVID-19. For the study at large: The United States, Italy and Spain supplied acute and convalescent COVID-19 samples.

The method was immunoSEQ multiplex PCR; TCRdb's version includes in-frame clones alone and lacks a portion of them. The top ten clones hold around 9.3% of a sample with a few hundred thousand clones, more than 75% of them seen once. This CDR3 is 13 amino acids long. Germline V gives CDR1 MDHEN, CDR2 SYDVKM. Losses at the gene ends were 7 bases for V and 8 bases for J; bases not matched to a gene: 6. Clinical history as reported by participants underpinned cohort assignment. Specimen: PBMCs or T cells enriched from blood (not recorded which). This sequence originates from a woman aged 18-30 years who had recovered from COVID-19. The chain employs TRBV28 and TRBJ1-4; 8 bases map to TRBD1. The CDR3 region has the DNA TGTGCCAGCATAAACAGGGGGGAGGAAAAACTGTTTTTT. Its protein product is CASINRGEEKLFF. The variable domain in full, completed from reference TRBV28 and TRBJ1-4, reads DVKVTQSSRYLVKRTGEKVFLECVQDMDHENMFWYRQDPGLGLRLIYFSYDVKMKEKGDIPEGYSVSREKKERFSLILESASTNQTSMYLCASINRGEEKLFFGSGTQLSVL.